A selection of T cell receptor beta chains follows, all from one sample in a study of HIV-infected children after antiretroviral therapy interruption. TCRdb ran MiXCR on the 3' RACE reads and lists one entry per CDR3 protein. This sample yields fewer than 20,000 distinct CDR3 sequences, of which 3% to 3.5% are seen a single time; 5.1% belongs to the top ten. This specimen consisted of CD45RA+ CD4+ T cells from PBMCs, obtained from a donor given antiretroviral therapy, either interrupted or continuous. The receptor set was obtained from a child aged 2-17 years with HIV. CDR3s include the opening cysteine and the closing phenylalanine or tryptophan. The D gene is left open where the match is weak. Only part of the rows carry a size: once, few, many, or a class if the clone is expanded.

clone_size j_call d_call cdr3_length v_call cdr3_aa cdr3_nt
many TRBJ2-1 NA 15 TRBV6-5 CASSDGDWGYAEQFF TGTGCCAGCAGTGATGGGGACTGGGGGTATGCTGAGCAGTTCTTC
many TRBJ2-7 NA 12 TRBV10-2 CASSDRPYEQYF TGCGCCAGCAGTGACAGACCCTACGAGCAGTACTTC
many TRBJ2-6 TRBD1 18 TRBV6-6 CASSYQGQGTSGANVLTF TGTGCCAGCAGTTACCAGGGACAGGGTACTTCTGGGGCCAACGTCCTGACTTTC
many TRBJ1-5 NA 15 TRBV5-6 CASSLWTGGNQPQHF TGTGCCAGCAGCTTATGGACGGGTGGTAATCAGCCCCAGCATTTT
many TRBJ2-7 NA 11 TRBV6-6 CASRYGYEQYF TGTGCCAGCAGATACGGTTACGAGCAGTACTTC
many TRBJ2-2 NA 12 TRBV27 CASSRDTGELFF TGTGCCAGCAGCAGGGACACCGGGGAGCTGTTTTTT
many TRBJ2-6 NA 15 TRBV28 CASSDGALRANVLTF TGTGCCAGCAGTGACGGGGCTCTGAGGGCCAACGTCCTGACTTTC
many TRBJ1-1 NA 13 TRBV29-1 CSVGPGPNTEAFF TGCAGCGTTGGTCCGGGCCCGAACACTGAAGCTTTCTTT
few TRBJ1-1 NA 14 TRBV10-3 CAISEFSANTEAFF TGTGCCATCAGTGAGTTCTCAGCGAACACTGAAGCTTTCTTT
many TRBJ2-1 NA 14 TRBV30 CAWSVWVMGAGQFF TGTGCCTGGAGTGTATGGGTAATGGGTGCTGGGCAGTTCTTC
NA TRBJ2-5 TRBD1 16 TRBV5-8 CASSPGDSSREETQYF TGTGCCAGCAGCCCAGGGGACAGCTCCCGGGAAGAGACCCAGTACTTC
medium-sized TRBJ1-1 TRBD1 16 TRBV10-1 CASSDGQGTWNTEAFF TGCGCCAGCAGTGACGGACAGGGTACTTGGAACACTGAAGCTTTCTTT
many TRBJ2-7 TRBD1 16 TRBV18 CASSPRGTGQTYEQYF TGTGCCAGCTCACCACGAGGGACAGGTCAAACCTACGAGCAGTACTTC
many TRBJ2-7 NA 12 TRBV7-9 CASGASSYEQYF TGTGCCAGCGGGGCCAGCTCCTACGAGCAGTACTTC
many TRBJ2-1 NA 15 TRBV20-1 CSARDRGGSYNEQFF TGCAGTGCTAGAGATAGGGGAGGCTCCTACAATGAGCAGTTCTTC
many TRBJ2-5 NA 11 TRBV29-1 CSVQGYQTQYF TGCAGCGTCCAGGGGTATCAGACCCAGTACTTC
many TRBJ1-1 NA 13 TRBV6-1 CASSLIGTGEAFF TGTGCCAGCAGTCTTATAGGAACGGGTGAAGCTTTCTTT
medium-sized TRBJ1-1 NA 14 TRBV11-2 CASSLKRLNTEAFF TGTGCCAGCAGCTTAAAACGCCTAAACACTGAAGCTTTCTTT
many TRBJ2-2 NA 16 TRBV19 CASNSWQGANTGELFF TGTGCCAGTAATTCGTGGCAGGGAGCGAACACCGGGGAGCTGTTTTTT
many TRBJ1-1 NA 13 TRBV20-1 CSAKPQGRTEAFF TGCAGCGCCAAACCTCAGGGGCGGACTGAAGCTTTCTTT
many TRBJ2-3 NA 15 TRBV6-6 CASGAWGTSAETLYF TGTGCCAGCGGTGCCTGGGGAACTAGTGCAGAAACGCTGTATTTT
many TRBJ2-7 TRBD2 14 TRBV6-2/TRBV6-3 CASSPGLEKDEQYF TGTGCCAGCAGCCCTGGACTAGAAAAAGACGAGCAGTACTTC
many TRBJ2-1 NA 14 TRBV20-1 CSARSGPYYNEQFF TGCAGTGCTAGATCCGGACCCTACTACAATGAGCAGTTCTTC
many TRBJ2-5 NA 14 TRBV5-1 CASSLAKNQETQYF TGCGCCAGCAGCTTGGCCAAGAACCAAGAGACCCAGTACTTC
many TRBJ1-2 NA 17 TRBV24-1 CATSANPGGRGDYGYTF TGTGCCACCAGTGCCAATCCTGGGGGCAGGGGAGACTATGGCTACACCTTC
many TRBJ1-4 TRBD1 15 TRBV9 CASSYQTGANEKLFF TGTGCCAGCAGCTACCAAACAGGGGCAAATGAAAAACTGTTTTTT
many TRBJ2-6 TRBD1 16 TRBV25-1 CASSPGTGTGANVLTF TGTGCCAGCAGTCCCGGGACAGGGACTGGGGCCAACGTCCTGACTTTC
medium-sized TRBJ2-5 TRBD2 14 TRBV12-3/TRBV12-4 CASAWTSGGETQYF TGTGCCAGCGCCTGGACCAGCGGGGGAGAGACCCAGTACTTC
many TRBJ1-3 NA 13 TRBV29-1 CSVGWSSGNTIYF TGCAGCGTTGGGTGGAGCTCTGGAAACACCATATATTTT
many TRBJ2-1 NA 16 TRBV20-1 CSASPVWTGGNNEQFF TGCAGTGCTAGTCCTGTGTGGACAGGAGGGAACAATGAGCAGTTCTTC
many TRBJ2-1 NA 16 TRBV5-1 CASSLVQESSYNEQFF TGCGCCAGCAGCTTGGTACAGGAGAGCTCCTACAATGAGCAGTTCTTC
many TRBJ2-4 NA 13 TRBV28 CASSLVAKNIQYF TGTGCCAGCAGTCTCGTAGCCAAAAACATTCAGTACTTC
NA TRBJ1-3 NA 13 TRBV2 CASRTGVQNTLYF TGTGCCAGCAGAACTGGGGTTCAAAACACCTTGTACTTT
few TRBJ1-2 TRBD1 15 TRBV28 CASSFGKGGDYGYTF TGTGCCAGCAGTTTTGGCAAAGGGGGCGACTATGGCTACACCTTC
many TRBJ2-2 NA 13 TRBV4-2 CASSRTDTGELFF TGTGCCAGCAGCCGGACTGACACCGGGGAGCTGTTTTTT
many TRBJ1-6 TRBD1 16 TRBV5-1 CASSLGPGTGQIPLHF TGCGCCAGCAGCTTGGGTCCGGGGACAGGGCAGATACCCCTCCACTTT
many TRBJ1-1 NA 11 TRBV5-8 CASSPRIKAFF TGTGCCAGCAGCCCCAGAATAAAAGCTTTCTTT
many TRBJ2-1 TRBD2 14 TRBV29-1 CSTRLAGVVNEQFF TGCAGCACAAGACTAGCGGGGGTGGTGAATGAGCAGTTCTTC
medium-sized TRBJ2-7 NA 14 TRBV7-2 CASSVAAGAYEQYF TGTGCCAGCAGCGTGGCCGCGGGCGCCTACGAGCAGTACTTC
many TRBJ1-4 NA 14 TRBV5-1 CASSFDYSNEKLFF TGCGCCAGCAGCTTTGATTACTCTAATGAAAAACTGTTTTTT
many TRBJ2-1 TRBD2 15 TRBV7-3 CASSLVGGVVNEQFF TGTGCCAGCAGCTTAGTGGGAGGGGTGGTCAATGAGCAGTTCTTC
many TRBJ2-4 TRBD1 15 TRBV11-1 CASSSLTGAQNTLYF TGTGCCAGCAGTTCTCTCACAGGGGCCCAAAACACCTTGTACTTT
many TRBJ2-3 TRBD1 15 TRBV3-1 CASSQGTGGADTQYF TGTGCCAGCAGCCAAGGGACAGGGGGCGCAGATACGCAGTATTTT
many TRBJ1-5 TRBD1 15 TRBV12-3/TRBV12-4 CASTKGQGLNQPQHF TGTGCCAGCACCAAGGGACAGGGACTAAATCAGCCCCAGCATTTT
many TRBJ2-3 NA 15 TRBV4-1 CASSQGVGGEDTQYF TGCGCCAGCAGCCAAGGAGTCGGGGGTGAAGATACGCAGTATTTT